This T cell receptor (beta chain) was documented in a study of cytomegalovirus exposure and HLA in healthy donors. Overall study results and limits: Excluded: some indistinguishable V segments such as TRBV6-2 and TRBV6-3. In an earlier analysis, about 87% or about 30%: the productive usage of most TCR beta V segments.

PCR employed 60 Vbeta and 13 Jbeta primers. Method: immunoSEQ multiplex PCR; TCRdb's copy keeps in-frame clones and lacks some. The table gives roughly 75,000 clones; the top ten clones make up 4% to 6% of it. The CDR3 extends over 14 amino acids. V shed 1 base and J shed 5 bases, with 11 bases lying between them. Germline V gives CDR1 SEHNR, CDR2 FQNEAQ (reference sequence). About this clone itself: As yet, its antigen is unknown.

The V call is TRBV7-9, the J call TRBJ2-5, with D tentatively TRBD2 (5 bases). This clonotype was sampled from a middle-aged man in good health and CMV-seronegative. Material for sequencing was PBMCs. The CDR3 sequence is CASSLGSGVETQYF. The CDR3, as DNA: TGTGCCAGCAGCTTAGGTTCCGGGGTTGAGACCCAGTACTTC.